One and the same sample provided the 25 T cell receptor beta chains below, sequenced in a study of cytomegalovirus exposure and HLA in healthy donors. The PCR employed 60 Vbeta primers together with 13 Jbeta primers. Only in-frame clones appear in the TCRdb table, and some are missing; sequencing was by immunoSEQ multiplex PCR. The sample contains 90,000 to 110,000 clones, under 85% of which appear only once. The sample comprised PBMCs. These receptor sequences come from a man younger than 45 in good health and CMV-seronegative.

V usage is TRBV5-1 and J usage is TRBJ2-7; 11 bases line up with TRBD2. Germline loops: CDR1 SGHRS, CDR2 YFSETQ. J was trimmed by 6 bases and V by 4 bases; bases with no gene match: 9. The CDR3 is 15 residues long. The CDR3 spells CASSPTGTSGSEQYF. In DNA form, the CDR3 reads TGCGCCAGCAGCCCAACCGGGACTAGCGGAAGCGAGCAGTACTTC.

V and J are TRBV5-4 and TRBJ1-1; D remains unclear. CDR3 size: 14 residues. Germline V gene sequence: CDR1 SGHNT, CDR2 YYREEE (reference sequence). V shed 4 bases and J shed 3 bases, with 13 bases lying between them. CDR3 nucleotides: TGTGCCAGCAGCCCCCAAAATACAGACACTGAAGCTTTCTTT. Its protein product is CASSPQNTDTEAFF.

In the case of this clone: The junction differs from germline at one of its ends, possibly a read error. The chain combines TRBV7-7 with TRBJ1-5; D uncertain. The CDR3 contains 16 residues. CDR1 SSHAT and CDR2 FNYEAQ come from the germline V gene (reference sequence). CDR3 nucleotide sequence: TGTGCTAGCACCTGGCCCACTTACCGGGAGAATCAGCCCCAGCATTTT. This encodes CASTWPTYRENQPQHF. The full variable domain, in which reference TRBV7-7 and TRBJ1-5 provide the parts outside the CDR3, is GAGVSQSPRYKVTKRGQDVTLRCDPISSHATLYWYQQALGQGPEFLTYFNYEAQPDKSGLPSDRFSAERPEGSISTLTIQRTEQRDSAMYRCASTWPTYRENQPQHFGDGTRLSIL.

The chain uses TRBV30 and TRBJ2-5, with a weak D call TRBD2 (5 bases). Trimming shortened V by 1 base and J by 3 bases, and 18 bases separated the two germline ends. Germline V gives CDR1 GTSNPN, CDR2 SVGIG (reference sequence). There are 16 residues in the CDR3. The CDR3 spells CAWSALFPASKETQYF. Written as DNA, the CDR3 is TGTGCCTGGAGTGCACTCTTCCCGGCTAGCAAAGAGACCCAGTACTTC.

V usage is TRBV10-1 and J usage is TRBJ2-3; 7 nucleotides agree with TRBD2. The germline CDR1 and CDR2 sequences are WNHNN and SYGVQD (reference sequence). The CDR3 runs 14 residues. V trimming: 3 bases; J trimming: 4 bases; junction bases outside the gene matches: 4. The CDR3 DNA reads TGCGCCAGCAGTGATGGCGGGAGCGCAGATACGCAGTATTTT. Translation gives CASSDGGSADTQYF.

The CDR3 DNA follows: TGTGCCAGCAGTGACCAGGGACAGGGTAACACCGGGGAGCTGTTTTTT. It codes for CASSDQGQGNTGELFF. The genes are TRBV6-4 and TRBJ2-2, with 9 bases identical to TRBD1. The trim removed 2 bases at V and 2 bases at J, leaving 3 bases unmatched. This CDR3 comprises 16 residues. Germline V gene sequence: CDR1 MRHNA, CDR2 SNTAGT.

This rearrangement joins TRBV11-2 to TRBJ1-2; D possibly corresponds to TRBD1 (6 bases). V shed 5 bases and J shed 6 bases, with 16 bases lying between them. The CDR3 consists of 14 residues. Germline assignment: CDR1 SGHAT and CDR2 FQNNGV. The CDR3 coding sequence is TGTGCCAGCAGCGGCCAAGGGACACCAAATGGCTACACCTTC. Translating gives CASSGQGTPNGYTF.

This clone was picked up one time. The chain carries TRBV5-8 and TRBJ2-7; 9 nucleotides agree with TRBD1. The CDR3 extends over 14 amino acids. Germline CDR1 SGHTS, CDR2 YDEGEE. V lost 3 bases and J lost 3; bases outside the gene matches: 4. CDR3 bases: TGTGCCAGCAGCTCACAGGGGGCCGTCTACGAGCAGTACTTC. Its protein is CASSSQGAVYEQYF. Full variable domain (outside the CDR3, taken from reference TRBV5-8 and TRBJ2-7): EAGVTQSPTHLIKTRGQQATLRCSPISGHTSVYWYQQALGLGLQFLLWYDEGEERNRGNFPPRFSGRQFPNYSSELNVNALELEDSALYLCASSSQGAVYEQYFGPGTRLTVT.

The rearrangement uses TRBV9 and TRBJ2-3; maybe TRBD1 (6 bases). The ends were cut back, 0 bases at V and 1 base at J, with 9 bases in the middle. The germline V gene encodes CDR1 SGDLS and CDR2 YYNGEE. The CDR3 covers 15 residues. This CDR3 reads CASSVEDSRTDTQYF. The CDR3, as DNA: TGTGCCAGCAGCGTAGAGGACAGCCGCACAGATACGCAGTATTTT.

This clone has just a few counts. The DNA of the CDR3 is TGCGCCAGCAGCTATTTGGGGGGGTTAGCAGATACGCAGTATTTT. It is translated as CASSYLGGLADTQYF. The gene calls are TRBV5-1 and TRBJ2-3; TRBD2 matches 7 bases. V was clipped by 3 bases and J by 4 bases; unmatched bases: 8. The germline V gene encodes CDR1 SGHRS and CDR2 YFSETQ. This CDR3 has 15 residues.

The rearrangement joins TRBV7-9 to TRBJ2-7, with D possibly matching TRBD2 (5 bases). V lost 7 bases and J lost 2, with 15 bases in between. Germline CDR1 and CDR2: SEHNR and FQNEAQ (reference sequence). The CDR3 covers 14 residues. The chain's CDR3 is CASTPLLRAYEQYF. DNA for the CDR3: TGTGCCAGCACCCCCCTCCTGCGGGCCTACGAGCAGTACTTC.

The rearrangement uses TRBV10-1 and TRBJ2-1, with unresolved D. This CDR3 comprises 14 residues. Germline-derived CDR1 and CDR2 are WNHNN and SYGVQD (reference sequence). The germline V and J ends were trimmed by 3 bases and 6 bases, with 12 bases remaining between them. The CDR3 sequence is CASSETSGSNEQFF. CDR3 sequence (DNA): TGCGCCAGCAGTGAAACCTCAGGAAGCAATGAGCAGTTCTTC.

The chain recombines TRBV9 with TRBJ2-1; TRBD2 matches 8 bases. The CDR3 covers 15 residues. Trimming cost V 0 bases and J 8 bases; bases outside gene matches: 7. Germline assignment: CDR1 SGDLS and CDR2 YYNGEE. Here the CDR3 reads CASSVGSGSEYEQFF. As DNA, the CDR3 is TGTGCCAGCAGCGTAGGAAGCGGGAGCGAGTATGAGCAGTTCTTC.

V and J are TRBV25-1 and TRBJ2-5, with D possibly matching TRBD2 (5 bases). CDR1 and CDR2 (germline): MGHDK, SYGVNS. V was pared by 3 bases and J by 2 bases, with 7 bases between. The CDR3 contains 13 residues. CDR3 sequence reads: CASSDGVQETQYF. The CDR3 region has the DNA TGTGCCAGCAGTGACGGGGTTCAAGAGACCCAGTACTTC. Complete variable domain (other parts from reference TRBV25-1 and TRBJ2-5): EADIYQTPRYLVIGTGKKITLECSQTMGHDKMYWYQQDPGMELHLIHYSYGVNSTEKGDLSSESTVSRIRTEHFPLTLESARPSHTSQYLCASSDGVQETQYFGPGTRLLVL.

V and J are TRBV9 and TRBJ2-7, with TRBD2 matching 9 bases. V shed 0 bases and J 2 bases; nucleotides not matched to a gene: 3. Germline V gene sequence: CDR1 SGDLS, CDR2 YYNGEE. The CDR3 length is 15 residues. The chain's CDR3 is CASSVEASGAYEQYF. Written as DNA, the CDR3 is TGTGCCAGCAGCGTAGAAGCTAGCGGGGCCTACGAGCAGTACTTC.

This clone was seen a handful of times. This chain connects TRBV7-6 to TRBJ2-7; 8 bases fit TRBD1. Germline V gives CDR1 SGHVS, CDR2 FNYEAQ. V dropped 5 bases and J dropped 3; count of bases not matched to a gene: 9. The CDR3 is made up of 15 amino acids. CDR3 sequence (DNA): TGTGCCAGCAGCACAACAGGGGGGTCCCGCTACGAGCAGTACTTC. It specifies CASSTTGGSRYEQYF.

This clone was detected only once. The V and J genes are TRBV6-5 and TRBJ2-3; the match to TRBD1 covers 11 bases. Germline CDR1 and CDR2: MNHEY and SVGAGI. This CDR3 is built from 15 residues. The J segment lost 4 bases and the V segment lost 5 bases, leaving 5 bases of the junction unmatched. For the CDR3, the DNA is TGTGCCAGCAGTAAGGGACAGGGGGGCCCAGATACGCAGTATTTT. This translates into CASSKGQGGPDTQYF.

The V gene is TRBV6-5, the J gene TRBJ1-2, with D maybe TRBD1 (5 bases). Germline CDR1 MNHEY, CDR2 SVGAGI. The length of the CDR3 is 14 residues. V dropped 0 bases and J dropped 6 bases, with 11 bases sitting between them. CDR3 nucleotides: TGTGCCAGCAGTTACTCATCAGGGCTGAATGGCTACACCTTC. Translated: CASSYSSGLNGYTF.

The V gene is TRBV7-9, the J gene TRBJ2-7; possibly TRBD2 for D (5 bases). CDR1 is SEHNR and CDR2 is FQNEAQ in the germline V gene (reference sequence). Trimming took off 8 bases at V and 6 bases at J, with 20 bases between the two ends. This CDR3 is built from 14 residues. Here the CDR3 DNA reads TGTGCCAGCCCAGCCGAGGGAGATGCTTCCGAGCAGTACTTC. Its protein is CASPAEGDASEQYF.

The chain combines TRBV18 with TRBJ1-4; TRBD1 matches at 7 bases. In germline, CDR1 is KGHSH, CDR2 LQKENI. After removal of 4 bases from V and 4 bases from J, the junction contained 3 bases not matched to a gene. The CDR3 is 14 residues long. CDR3 sequence (DNA): TGTGCCAGCTCACAGGACAGGCGTAATGAAAAACTGTTTTTT. This codes for CASSQDRRNEKLFF.

This clone was observed a handful of times. CDR3 residues: CASWGELNTEAFF. CDR3 bases: TGTGCCAGCTGGGGGGAATTGAACACTGAAGCTTTCTTT. The chain is built from TRBV5-6 and TRBJ1-1; the D gene is possibly TRBD1 (5 bases). Germline V CDR1 and CDR2: SGHDT, YYEEEE. V shed 7 bases and J shed 0 bases, with 10 bases lying between them. This CDR3 contains 13 residues.

The chain recombines TRBV19 with TRBJ2-7; 9 bases agree with TRBD1. Germline CDR1 and CDR2: LNHDA and SQIVND (reference sequence). The junction had 5 bases not matched to a gene; V was cut back by 9 bases and J by 2 bases. The CDR3 runs 13 residues. The CDR3 loop is CASGTGIAYEQYF. DNA of the CDR3: TGTGCCAGCGGGACAGGGATCGCCTACGAGCAGTACTTC.

The chain has TRBV7-9 and TRBJ2-5; 7 bases match TRBD1. The V gene end was trimmed by 4 bases and the J gene end by 9 bases; junction bases not matched to a gene: 17. The CDR3 spans 16 residues. Germline values: CDR1 SEHNR, CDR2 FQNEAQ (reference sequence). The CDR3 region is CASSSTGTDFLSAQYF. CDR3 DNA sequence: TGTGCCAGCAGCTCAACCGGGACAGACTTTCTATCGGCCCAGTACTTC.

The V and J genes are TRBV28 and TRBJ1-2, with 9 bases that match TRBD1. Germline CDR1 reads MDHEN; CDR2 reads SYDVKM. Trimming removed 6 bases from V and 5 bases from J; junction bases left unmatched: 10. This CDR3 contains 15 residues. Written as DNA, the CDR3 is TGTGCCAGCAGCCCTGCTGGACAGGGGAGGTATGGCTACACCTTC. Amino acid sequence: CASSPAGQGRYGYTF.

V and J are TRBV6-5 and TRBJ2-1, with unresolved D. Trimming took 0 bases from V and 8 from J, leaving 8 bases between them. CDR1 MNHEY and CDR2 SVGAGI come from the germline V gene. The CDR3 runs to 13 residues. CDR3 residues: CASSYSIAYEQFF. CDR3 DNA: TGTGCCAGCAGTTACTCGATAGCCTATGAGCAGTTCTTC.